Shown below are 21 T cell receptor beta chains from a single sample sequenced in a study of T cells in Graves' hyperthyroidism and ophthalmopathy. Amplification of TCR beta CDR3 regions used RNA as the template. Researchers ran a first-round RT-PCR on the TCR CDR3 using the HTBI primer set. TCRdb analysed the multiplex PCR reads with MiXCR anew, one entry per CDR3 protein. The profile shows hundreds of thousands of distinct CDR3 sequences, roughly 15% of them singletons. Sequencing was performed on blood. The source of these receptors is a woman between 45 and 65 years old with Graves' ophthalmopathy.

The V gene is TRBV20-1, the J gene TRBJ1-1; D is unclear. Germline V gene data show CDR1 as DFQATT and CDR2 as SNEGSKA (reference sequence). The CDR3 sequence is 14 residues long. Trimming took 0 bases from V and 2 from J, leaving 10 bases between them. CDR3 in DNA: TGCAGTGCTAGAGATGGCACTACAAACACTGAAGCTTTCTTT. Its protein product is CSARDGTTNTEAFF.

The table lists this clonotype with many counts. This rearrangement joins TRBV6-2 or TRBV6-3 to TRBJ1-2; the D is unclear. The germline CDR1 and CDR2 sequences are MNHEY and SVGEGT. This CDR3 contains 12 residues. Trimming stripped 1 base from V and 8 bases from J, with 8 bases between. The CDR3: CASSYWPGGYTF. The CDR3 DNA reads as TGTGCCAGCAGTTACTGGCCAGGCGGCTACACCTTC.

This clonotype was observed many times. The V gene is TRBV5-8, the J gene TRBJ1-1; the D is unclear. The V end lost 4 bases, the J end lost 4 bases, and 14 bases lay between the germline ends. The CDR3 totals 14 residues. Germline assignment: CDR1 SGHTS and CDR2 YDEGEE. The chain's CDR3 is CASSLKTRGTEAFF. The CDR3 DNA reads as TGTGCCAGCAGCCTTAAGACTCGTGGCACTGAAGCTTTCTTT. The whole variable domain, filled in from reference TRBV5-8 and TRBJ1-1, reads EAGVTQSPTHLIKTRGQQATLRCSPISGHTSVYWYQQALGLGLQFLLWYDEGEERNRGNFPPRFSGRQFPNYSSELNVNALELEDSALYLCASSLKTRGTEAFFGQGTRLTVV.

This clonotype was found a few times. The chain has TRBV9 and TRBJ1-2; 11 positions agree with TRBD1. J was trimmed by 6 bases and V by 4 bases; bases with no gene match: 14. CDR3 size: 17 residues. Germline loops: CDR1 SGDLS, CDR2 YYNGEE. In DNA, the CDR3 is TGTGCCAGCAGCCTATTCCCTCCCGGGACAGGGGGACATGGCTACACCTTC. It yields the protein CASSLFPPGTGGHGYTF.

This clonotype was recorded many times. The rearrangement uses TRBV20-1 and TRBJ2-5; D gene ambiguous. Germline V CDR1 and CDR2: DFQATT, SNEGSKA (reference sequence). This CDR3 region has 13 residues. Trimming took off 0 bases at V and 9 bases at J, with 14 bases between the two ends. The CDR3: CSARDRRFRAQYF. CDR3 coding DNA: TGCAGTGCTAGAGATCGGCGTTTTAGGGCCCAGTACTTC.

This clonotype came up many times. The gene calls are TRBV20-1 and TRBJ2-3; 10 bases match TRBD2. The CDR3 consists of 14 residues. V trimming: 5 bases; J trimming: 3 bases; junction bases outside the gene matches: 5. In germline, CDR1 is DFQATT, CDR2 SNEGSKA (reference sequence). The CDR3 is CSAEREGRTDTQYF. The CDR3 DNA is TGCAGTGCTGAGCGGGAGGGCCGGACAGATACGCAGTATTTT.

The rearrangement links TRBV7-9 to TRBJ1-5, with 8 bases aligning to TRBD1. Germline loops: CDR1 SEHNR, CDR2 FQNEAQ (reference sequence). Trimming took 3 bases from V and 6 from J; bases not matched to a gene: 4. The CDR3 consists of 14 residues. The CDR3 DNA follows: TGTGCCAGCAGCTTGACAGGGGCGTCTCAGCCCCAGCATTTT. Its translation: CASSLTGASQPQHF.

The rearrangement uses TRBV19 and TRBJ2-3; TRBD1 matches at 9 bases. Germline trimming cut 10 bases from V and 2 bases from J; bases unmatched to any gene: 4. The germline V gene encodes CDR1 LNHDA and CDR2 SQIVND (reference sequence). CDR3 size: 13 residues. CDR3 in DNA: TGTGCCACCCGGGACAGGGCCACAGATACGCAGTATTTT. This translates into CATRDRATDTQYF.

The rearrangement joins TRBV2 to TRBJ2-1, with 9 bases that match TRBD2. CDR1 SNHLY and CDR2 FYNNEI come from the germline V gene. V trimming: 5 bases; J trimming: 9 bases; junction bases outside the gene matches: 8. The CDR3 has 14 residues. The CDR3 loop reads CASSNSGRHIEQFF. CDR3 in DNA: TGTGCCAGCAGTAATAGCGGGAGACACATTGAGCAGTTCTTC.

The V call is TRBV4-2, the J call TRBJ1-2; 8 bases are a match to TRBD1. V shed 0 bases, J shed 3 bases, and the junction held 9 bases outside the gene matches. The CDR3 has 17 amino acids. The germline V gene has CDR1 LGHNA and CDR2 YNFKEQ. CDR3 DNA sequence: TGTGCCAGCAGCCAAGAACCCAATACACAGGGGGACTATGGCTACACCTTC. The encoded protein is CASSQEPNTQGDYGYTF.

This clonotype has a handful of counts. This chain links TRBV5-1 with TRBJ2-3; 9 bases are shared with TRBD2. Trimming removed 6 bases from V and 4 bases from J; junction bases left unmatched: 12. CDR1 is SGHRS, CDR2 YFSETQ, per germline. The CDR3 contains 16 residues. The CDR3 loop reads CASKWRGRASADTQYF. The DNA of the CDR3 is TGCGCCAGCAAATGGCGCGGGAGGGCCAGTGCAGATACGCAGTATTTT.

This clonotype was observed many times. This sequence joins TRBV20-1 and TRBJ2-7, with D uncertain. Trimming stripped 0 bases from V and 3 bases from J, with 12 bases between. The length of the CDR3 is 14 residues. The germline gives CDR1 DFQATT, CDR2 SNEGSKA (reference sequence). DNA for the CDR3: TGCAGTGCTAGAGATCTAGGCGGATACTACGAGCAGTACTTC. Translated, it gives CSARDLGGYYEQYF.

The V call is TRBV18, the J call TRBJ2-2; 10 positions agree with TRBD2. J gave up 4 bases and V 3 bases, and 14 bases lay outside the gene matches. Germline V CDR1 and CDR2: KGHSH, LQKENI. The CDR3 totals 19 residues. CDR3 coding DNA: TGTGCCAGCTCACCCCCTCAACCTAGCGGGAGAGGGTTCACCGGGGAGCTGTTTTTT. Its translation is CASSPPQPSGRGFTGELFF.

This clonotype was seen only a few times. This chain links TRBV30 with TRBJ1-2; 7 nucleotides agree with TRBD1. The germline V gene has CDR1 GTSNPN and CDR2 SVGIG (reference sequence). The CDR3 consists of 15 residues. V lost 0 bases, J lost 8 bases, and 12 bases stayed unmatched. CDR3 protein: CAWSVGLRGGLGYTF. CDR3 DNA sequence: TGTGCCTGGAGTGTAGGGCTCCGAGGGGGCCTGGGCTACACCTTC.

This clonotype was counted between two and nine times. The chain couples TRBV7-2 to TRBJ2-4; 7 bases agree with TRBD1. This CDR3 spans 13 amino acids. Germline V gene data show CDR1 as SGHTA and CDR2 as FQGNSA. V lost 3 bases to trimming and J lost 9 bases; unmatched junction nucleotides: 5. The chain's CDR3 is CASSFRQGSIQYF. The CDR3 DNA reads TGTGCCAGCAGCTTTAGACAGGGTAGCATTCAGTACTTC.

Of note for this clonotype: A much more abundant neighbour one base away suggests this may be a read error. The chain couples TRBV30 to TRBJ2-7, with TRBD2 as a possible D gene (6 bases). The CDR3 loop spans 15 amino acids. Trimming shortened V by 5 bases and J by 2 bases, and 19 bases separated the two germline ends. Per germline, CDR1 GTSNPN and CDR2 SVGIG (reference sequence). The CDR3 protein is CAWGSYGRGAYEQYF. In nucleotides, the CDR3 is TGTGCCTGGGGTTCGTACGGGAGAGGGGCCTACGAGCAGTACTTC.

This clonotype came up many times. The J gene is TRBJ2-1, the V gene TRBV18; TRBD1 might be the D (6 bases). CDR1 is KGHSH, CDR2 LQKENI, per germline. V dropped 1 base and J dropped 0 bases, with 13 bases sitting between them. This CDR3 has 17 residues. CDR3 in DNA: TGTGCCAGCTCACCACGGAAGGGACAAGGCTCCTACAATGAGCAGTTCTTC. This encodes CASSPRKGQGSYNEQFF. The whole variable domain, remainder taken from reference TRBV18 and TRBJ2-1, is NAGVMQNPRHLVRRRGQEARLRCSPMKGHSHVYWYRQLPEEGLKFMVYLQKENIIDESGMPKERFSAEFPKEGPSILRIQQVVRGDSAAYFCASSPRKGQGSYNEQFFGPGTRLTVL.

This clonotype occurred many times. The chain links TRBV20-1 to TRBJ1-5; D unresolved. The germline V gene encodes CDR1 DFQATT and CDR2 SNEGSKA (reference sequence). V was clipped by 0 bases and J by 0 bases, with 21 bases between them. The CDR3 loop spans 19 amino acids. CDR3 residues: CSARDLAINLFYSNQPQHF. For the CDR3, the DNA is TGCAGTGCTAGAGATCTCGCGATTAACCTTTTCTATAGCAATCAGCCCCAGCATTTT.

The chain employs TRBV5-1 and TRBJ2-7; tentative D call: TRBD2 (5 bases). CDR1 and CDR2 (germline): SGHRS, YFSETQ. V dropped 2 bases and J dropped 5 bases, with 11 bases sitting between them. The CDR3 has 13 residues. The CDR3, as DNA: TGCGCCAGCAGCTTCGGGGTATCGGACGAGCAGTACTTC. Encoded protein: CASSFGVSDEQYF.

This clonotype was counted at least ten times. CDR3 DNA: TGTGCCAGCAGCCGGGACGTTTACAATGAGCAGTTCTTC. Amino acid sequence: CASSRDVYNEQFF. The chain employs TRBV11-2 and TRBJ2-1; D may be TRBD1 or TRBD2 (5 bases each). The CDR3 totals 13 residues. Germline V gene sequence: CDR1 SGHAT, CDR2 FQNNGV. Trimming pared 5 bases from V and 4 bases from J, leaving 9 bases between.

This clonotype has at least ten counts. CDR3 region: CASSYSRHDTQYF. The CDR3, as DNA: TGTGCCAGCAGTTACTCGAGGCACGATACGCAGTATTTT. The chain employs TRBV6-2 or TRBV6-3 and TRBJ2-3; D is unclear. Germline V gives CDR1 MNHEY, CDR2 SVGEGT. V was shortened by 0 bases and J by 6 bases, with 7 bases between the two germline ends. The length of the CDR3 is 13 residues.